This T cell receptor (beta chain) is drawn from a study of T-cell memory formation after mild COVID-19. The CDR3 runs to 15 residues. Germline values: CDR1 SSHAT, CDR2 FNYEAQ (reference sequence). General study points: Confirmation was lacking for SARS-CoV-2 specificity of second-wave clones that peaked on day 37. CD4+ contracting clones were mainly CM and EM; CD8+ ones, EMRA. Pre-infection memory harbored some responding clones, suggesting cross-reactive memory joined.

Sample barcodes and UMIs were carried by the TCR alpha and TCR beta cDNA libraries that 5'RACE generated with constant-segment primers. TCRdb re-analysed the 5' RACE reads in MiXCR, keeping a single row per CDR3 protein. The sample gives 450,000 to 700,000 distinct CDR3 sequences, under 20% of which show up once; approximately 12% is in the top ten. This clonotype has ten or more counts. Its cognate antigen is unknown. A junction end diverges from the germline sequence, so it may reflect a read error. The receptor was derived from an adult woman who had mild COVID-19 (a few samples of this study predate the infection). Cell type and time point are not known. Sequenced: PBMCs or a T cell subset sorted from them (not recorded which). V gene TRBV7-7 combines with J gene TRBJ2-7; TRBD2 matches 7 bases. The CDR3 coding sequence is TGTGCTAGCAGCTTGTCTAGCGGAAGCTCCTACGAGCAGTACTTC. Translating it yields CASSLSSGSSYEQYF.